This T cell receptor beta chain was captured by sequencing in a study of T-cell reconstitution after alpha-beta-depleted transplantation in children. Preparing the TCRbeta library involved the use of unique molecular identifiers. TCRdb processed the PCR reads anew with MiXCR; each CDR3 protein has one entry. The sample records approximately 85,000 distinct CDR3 sequences, about a sixth being singletons. This CDR3 has 15 residues. Germline-derived CDR1 and CDR2 are DFQATT and SNEGSKA (reference sequence). Trimming removed 3 bases from V and 4 bases from J, with 19 bases in between. V gene TRBV20-1 combines with J gene TRBJ2-7; a possible D gene is TRBD2 (6 bases). The sample in question was PBMCs, mostly from graft donor cells, obtained 180 days after TCRalphabeta/CD19-depleted stem cell transplant. The clonotype was recovered from a male patient aged 2-15 years who had a stem cell transplant for acute lymphoblastic leukemia, so the T cells may come from the graft donor. The CDR3 reads CSASSDRGSRYEQYF. CDR3 coding DNA: TGCAGTGCTAGCTCGGATCGGGGGAGTCGGTACGAGCAGTACTTC.